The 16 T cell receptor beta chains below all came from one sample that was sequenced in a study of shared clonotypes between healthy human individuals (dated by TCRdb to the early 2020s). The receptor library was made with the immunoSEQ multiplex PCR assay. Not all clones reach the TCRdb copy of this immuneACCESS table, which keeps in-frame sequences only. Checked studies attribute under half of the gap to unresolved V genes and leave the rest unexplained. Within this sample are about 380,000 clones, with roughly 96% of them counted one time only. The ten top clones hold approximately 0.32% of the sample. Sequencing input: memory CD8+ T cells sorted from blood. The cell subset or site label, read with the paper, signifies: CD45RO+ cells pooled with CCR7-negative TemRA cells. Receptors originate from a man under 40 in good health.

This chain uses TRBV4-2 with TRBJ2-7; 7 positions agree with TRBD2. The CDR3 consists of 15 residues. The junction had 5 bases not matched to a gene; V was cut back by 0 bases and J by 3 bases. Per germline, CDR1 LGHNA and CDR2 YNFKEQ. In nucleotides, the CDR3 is TGTGCCAGCAGCCAAGAACGGGAGGTCTTCTACGAGCAGTACTTC. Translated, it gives CASSQEREVFYEQYF.

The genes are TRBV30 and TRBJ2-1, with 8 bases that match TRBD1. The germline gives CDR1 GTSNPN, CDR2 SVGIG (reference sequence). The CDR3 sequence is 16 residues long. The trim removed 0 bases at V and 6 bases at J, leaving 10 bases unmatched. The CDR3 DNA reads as TGTGCCTGGAGTGTACGTGGCAGGGGGCCCCTCAATGAGCAGTTCTTC. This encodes CAWSVRGRGPLNEQFF.

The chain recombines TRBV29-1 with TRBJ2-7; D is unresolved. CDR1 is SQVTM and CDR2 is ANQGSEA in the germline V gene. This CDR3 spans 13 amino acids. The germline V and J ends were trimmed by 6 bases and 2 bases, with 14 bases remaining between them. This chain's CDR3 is CSVLVTAPYEQYF. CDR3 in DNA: TGCAGCGTATTAGTTACAGCTCCCTACGAGCAGTACTTC.

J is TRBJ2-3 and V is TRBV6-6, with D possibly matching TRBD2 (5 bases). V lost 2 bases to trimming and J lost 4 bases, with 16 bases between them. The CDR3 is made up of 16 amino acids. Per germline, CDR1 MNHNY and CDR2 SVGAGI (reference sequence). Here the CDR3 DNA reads TGTGCCAGCAGTTACGCGAAGGCGGGTAGCGCAGATACGCAGTATTTT. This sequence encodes CASSYAKAGSADTQYF.

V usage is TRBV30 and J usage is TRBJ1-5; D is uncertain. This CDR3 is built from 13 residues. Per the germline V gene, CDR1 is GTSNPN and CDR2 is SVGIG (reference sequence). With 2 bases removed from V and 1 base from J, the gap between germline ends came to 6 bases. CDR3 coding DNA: TGTGCCTGGAGTCCCTTGAGCAATCAGCCCCAGCATTTT. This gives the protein CAWSPLSNQPQHF. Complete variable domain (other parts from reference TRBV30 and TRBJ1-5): SQTIHQWPATLVQPVGSPLSLECTVEGTSNPNLYWYRQAAGRGLQLLFYSVGIGQISSEVPQNLSASRPQDRQFILSSKKLLLSDSGFYLCAWSPLSNQPQHFGDGTRLSIL.

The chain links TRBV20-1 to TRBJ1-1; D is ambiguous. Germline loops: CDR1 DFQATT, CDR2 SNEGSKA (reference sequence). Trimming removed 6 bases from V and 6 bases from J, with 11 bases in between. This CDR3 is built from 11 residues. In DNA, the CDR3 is TGCAGTGCCGCCTCGTGGTCTGAAGCTTTCTTT. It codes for CSAASWSEAFF.

The CDR3 reads CASSLLRGVNEQFF. CDR3 nucleotide sequence: TGCGCCAGCAGCTTGCTTAGGGGTGTGAATGAGCAGTTCTTC. V gene TRBV5-1 combines with J gene TRBJ2-1, with D maybe TRBD1 (5 bases). V lost 1 base and J 7 bases, leaving 12 bases between the germline ends. This CDR3 is 14 amino acids long. CDR1 and CDR2 from the germline V gene are SGHRS and YFSETQ.

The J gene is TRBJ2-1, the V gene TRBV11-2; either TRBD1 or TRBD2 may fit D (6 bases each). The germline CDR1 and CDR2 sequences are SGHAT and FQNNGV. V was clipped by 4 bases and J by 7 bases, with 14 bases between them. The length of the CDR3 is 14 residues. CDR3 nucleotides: TGTGCCAGCAGCTCGAGGTGGAGGGGGAATGAGCAGTTCTTC. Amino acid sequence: CASSSRWRGNEQFF.

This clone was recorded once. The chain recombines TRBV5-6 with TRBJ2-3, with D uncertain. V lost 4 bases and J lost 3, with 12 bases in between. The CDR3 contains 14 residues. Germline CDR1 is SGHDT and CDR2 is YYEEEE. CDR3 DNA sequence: TGTGCCAGCAGCCTGAACCTAAGGACAGATACGCAGTATTTT. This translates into CASSLNLRTDTQYF. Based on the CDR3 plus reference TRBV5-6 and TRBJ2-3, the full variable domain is DAGVTQSPTHLIKTRGQQVTLRCSPKSGHDTVSWYQQALGQGPQFIFQYYEEEERQRGNFPDRFSGHQFPNYSSELNVNALLLGDSALYLCASSLNLRTDTQYFGPGTRLTVL.

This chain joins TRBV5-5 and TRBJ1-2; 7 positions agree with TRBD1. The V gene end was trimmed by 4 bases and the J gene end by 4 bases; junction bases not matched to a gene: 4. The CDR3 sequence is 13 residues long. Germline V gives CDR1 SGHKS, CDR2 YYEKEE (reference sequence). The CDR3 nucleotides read TGTGCCAGCAGCGCACCAGGGGGCTATGGCTACACCTTC. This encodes CASSAPGGYGYTF.

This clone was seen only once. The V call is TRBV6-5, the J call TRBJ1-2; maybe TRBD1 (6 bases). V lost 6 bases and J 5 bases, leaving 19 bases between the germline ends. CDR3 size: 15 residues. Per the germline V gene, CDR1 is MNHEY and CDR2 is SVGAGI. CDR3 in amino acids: CASSRTVLSVYGYTF. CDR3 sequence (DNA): TGTGCCAGCAGCCGGACAGTGCTATCGGTGTATGGCTACACCTTC.

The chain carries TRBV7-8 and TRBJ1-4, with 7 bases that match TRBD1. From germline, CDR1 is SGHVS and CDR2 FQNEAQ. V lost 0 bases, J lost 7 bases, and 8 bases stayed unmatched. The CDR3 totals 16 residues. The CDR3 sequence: CASSLANRGWVEKLFF. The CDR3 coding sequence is TGTGCCAGCAGCTTAGCAAACAGGGGATGGGTTGAAAAACTGTTTTTT.

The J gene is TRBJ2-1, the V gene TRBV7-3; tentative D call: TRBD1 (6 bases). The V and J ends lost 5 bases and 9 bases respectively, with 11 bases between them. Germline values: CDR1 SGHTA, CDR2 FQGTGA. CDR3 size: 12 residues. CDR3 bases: TGTGCCAGCAGCCCAGGGACACCTGAGCAGTTCTTC. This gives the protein CASSPGTPEQFF.

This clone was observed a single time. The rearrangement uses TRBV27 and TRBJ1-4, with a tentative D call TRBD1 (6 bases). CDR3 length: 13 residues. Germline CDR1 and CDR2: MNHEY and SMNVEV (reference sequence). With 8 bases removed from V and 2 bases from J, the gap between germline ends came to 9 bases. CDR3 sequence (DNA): TGTGCCAGCGGGGGGGCGACTAATGAAAAACTGTTTTTT. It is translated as CASGGATNEKLFF.

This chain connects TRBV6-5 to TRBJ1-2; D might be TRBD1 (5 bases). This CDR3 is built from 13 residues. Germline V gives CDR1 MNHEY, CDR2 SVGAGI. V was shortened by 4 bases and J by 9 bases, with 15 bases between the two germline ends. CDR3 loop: CASSSRAGRSYTF. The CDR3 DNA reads TGTGCCAGCAGTTCCAGGGCGGGCAGAAGCTACACCTTC.

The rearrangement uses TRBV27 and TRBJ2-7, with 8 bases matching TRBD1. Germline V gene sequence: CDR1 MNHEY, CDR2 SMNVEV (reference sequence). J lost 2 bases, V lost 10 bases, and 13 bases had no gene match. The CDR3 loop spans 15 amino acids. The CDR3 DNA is TGTGCCACCAAGTTGGGCCCGACAGGGGCCTACGAGCAGTACTTC. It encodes CATKLGPTGAYEQYF.